The T cell receptor (beta chain) described here comes from a study of blood T cell repertoires in COVID-19. Study as a whole: From T cells, B-cell-depleted T cells, or PBMCs came the material, which was cDNA or gDNA.

This CDR3 contains 13 residues. CDR1 is GTSNPN and CDR2 is SVGIG in the germline V gene (reference sequence). The V end lost 3 bases, the J end lost 5 bases, and 13 bases lay between the germline ends. This clone was detected only once. In the authors' methods: The assay estimated nucleated cells by amplifying reference gene primers. Only in-frame clones appear in the TCRdb table, and some are missing; sequencing was by immunoSEQ multiplex PCR. The V and J calls and clone size come from that table; D and trimming were worked out from the DNA. Of about 190,000 clones in the sample, more than 75% were seen once.

This clonotype originated in a middle-aged man with acute COVID-19. The sample consisted of PBMCs or T cells enriched from blood (not recorded which). This chain connects TRBV30 to TRBJ1-1, with D maybe TRBD1 (5 bases). For the CDR3, the DNA is TGTGCCTGGAGATCGACAGCTAATACTGAAGCTTTCTTT. It yields the protein CAWRSTANTEAFF. The whole variable domain, remainder taken from reference TRBV30 and TRBJ1-1, is SQTIHQWPATLVQPVGSPLSLECTVEGTSNPNLYWYRQAAGRGLQLLFYSVGIGQISSEVPQNLSASRPQDRQFILSSKKLLLSDSGFYLCAWRSTANTEAFFGQGTRLTVV.